Sequencing of this T cell receptor (beta chain) was carried out in a study of cytomegalovirus exposure and HLA in healthy donors. Use of 60 Vbeta and 13 Jbeta primers characterized the PCR. This table comes from immunoSEQ multiplex PCR, and its TCRdb copy is limited to in-frame clones, with some not included. Here the sample spans approximately 160,000 clones, about three quarters being singletons. The germline V gene has CDR1 LNHDA and CDR2 SQIVND (reference sequence). CDR3 length equals 15 residues. The V and J ends lost 6 bases and 4 bases, in that order; junction bases with no gene match: 6. This clonotype was obtained from a woman in her forties in good health and CMV-seropositive. Specimen: PBMCs. This chain uses TRBV19 with TRBJ1-6, with 7 nucleotides matching TRBD1. CDR3 sequence reads: CASSAAGQYNSPLHF. The CDR3 DNA follows: TGTGCCAGTAGCGCGGCGGGACAGTATAATTCACCCCTCCACTTT. Full variable domain (outside the CDR3, taken from reference TRBV19 and TRBJ1-6): DGGITQSPKYLFRKEGQNVTLSCEQNLNHDAMYWYRQDPGQGLRLIYYSQIVNDFQKGDIAEGYSVSREKKESFPLTVTSAQKNPTAFYLCASSAAGQYNSPLHFGNGTRLTVT.